A single sample gave rise to the 11 T cell receptor beta chains below, sequenced in a study of healthy donors' naive CD4 and CD8 T cells (dated by TCRdb to 2013 to 2016). Sequencing took place on a 454 GS FLX Titanium. A previously published linear amplification protocol was used to construct TCR libraries from about 490 ng of total RNA. TCRdb's own reprocessing of the public reads used fastp at Q25 and MiXCR and kept productive beta chains. When rows share a CDR3 protein, they turn into one entry using the most common DNA and genes. Across this sample there are approximately 180,000 distinct CDR3 sequences, with over 60% seen only once. Roughly 2.3% of the sample is in the top ten clones. Sequencing input: naive CD4+ and CD8+ T cells sorted from blood, pooled from several donors. What the cell subset or site label conveys for this sample: FACS-sorted naive CD4+ (CD45RO-CD45RA+) and naive CD8+ (CD45RA+CD27bright) T cells. Every receptor here comes from a pool of human donors in good health; the sample pools cells from several healthy donors.

This clonotype has just one count. This chain links TRBV28 with TRBJ2-7; 7 bases line up with TRBD2. The CDR3 sequence is 13 residues long. Germline values: CDR1 MDHEN, CDR2 SYDVKM. The V and J ends lost 1 base and 12 bases, in that order; junction bases with no gene match: 9. The DNA for the CDR3 is TGTGCCAGCAGTTTATTGGCGGGAGACGTGGGGTACTTC. Its protein product is CASSLLAGDVGYF.

The V call is TRBV6-5, the J call TRBJ2-7; TRBD1 matches 8 bases. CDR3 length equals 14 residues. V was pared by 7 bases and J by 2 bases, with 7 bases of the junction left unmatched. The germline CDR1 and CDR2 sequences are MNHEY and SVGAGI. The CDR3: CASTSGTGPYEQYF. DNA for the CDR3: TGTGCCAGCACCTCCGGGACAGGACCCTACGAGCAGTACTTC.

This clonotype was recorded a few times. This rearrangement joins TRBV15 to TRBJ1-3; D gene ambiguous. CDR3 length: 17 residues. The ends were cut back, 2 bases at V and 0 bases at J, with 14 bases in the middle. Germline CDR1 reads LNHNV; CDR2 reads YYDKDF (reference sequence). CDR3 nucleotides: TGTGCCACCAGCAGATCCCCCTCGACTCTCTCTGGAAACACCATATATTTT. The encoded protein is CATSRSPSTLSGNTIYF. The whole variable domain, filled in from reference TRBV15 and TRBJ1-3, reads DAMVIQNPRYQVTQFGKPVTLSCSQTLNHNVMYWYQQKSSQAPKLLFHYYDKDFNNEADTPDNFQSRRPNTSFCFLDIRSPGLGDTAMYLCATSRSPSTLSGNTIYFGEGSWLTVV.

This chain links TRBV29-1 with TRBJ1-2, with D unclear. This CDR3 has 11 amino acids. The V gene's germline CDR1 is SQVTM and CDR2 ANQGSEA. V was clipped by 4 bases and J by 4 bases, with 7 bases between them. In nucleotides, the CDR3 is TGCAGCGTTGGGACGATCTATGGCTACACCTTC. This gives the protein CSVGTIYGYTF.

V gene TRBV27 combines with J gene TRBJ2-1; a weak D match, TRBD2 (5 bases). CDR3 size: 13 residues. The V and J ends lost 3 bases and 3 bases respectively, with 6 bases between them. Germline V gives CDR1 MNHEY, CDR2 SMNVEV (reference sequence). The CDR3 region is CASSLDFYNEQFF. In DNA form, the CDR3 reads TGTGCCAGCAGTTTGGACTTCTACAATGAGCAGTTCTTC.

The chain recombines TRBV12-3 or TRBV12-4 with TRBJ2-5, with D tentatively TRBD2 (6 bases). The CDR3 sequence is 14 residues long. Trimming pared 7 bases from V and 4 bases from J, leaving 16 bases between. The CDR3 spells CASTLLTEGETQYF. The CDR3 bases are TGTGCCAGCACCCTTCTTACGGAGGGAGAGACCCAGTACTTC.

This clonotype was observed a few times. This chain uses TRBV19 with TRBJ2-7; the match to TRBD1 covers 9 bases. Germline assignment: CDR1 LNHDA and CDR2 SQIVND (reference sequence). CDR3 size: 13 residues. V shed 7 bases, J shed 5 bases, and the junction held 6 bases outside the gene matches. CDR3 sequence: CASNAGTGNEQYF. The DNA for the CDR3 is TGTGCCAGTAACGCCGGGACAGGGAACGAGCAGTACTTC.

The CDR3 DNA is TGTGCCAGCAGCTCATCCAACAATGAGCAGTTCTTC. The encoded protein is CASSSSNNEQFF. The rearrangement joins TRBV5-6 to TRBJ2-1; D not certain. The CDR3 consists of 12 residues. The ends were cut back, 3 bases at V and 5 bases at J, with 6 bases in the middle. Germline CDR1 is SGHDT and CDR2 is YYEEEE.

V usage is TRBV12-3 or TRBV12-4 and J usage is TRBJ2-3; D is unresolved. This CDR3 is built from 12 residues. V was trimmed by 5 bases and J by 2 bases, leaving 5 bases between them. CDR3 bases: TGTGCCAGCAGTACCATCACAGATACGCAGTATTTT. It yields the protein CASSTITDTQYF.

The gene calls are TRBV7-8 and TRBJ1-5, with TRBD1 matching over 7 bases. Germline loops: CDR1 SGHVS, CDR2 FQNEAQ. Trimming at V came to 5 bases and at J to 7 bases, leaving 8 bases not matched to a gene. The CDR3 loop spans 14 amino acids. The CDR3 is CASSRRTGTQPQHF. The CDR3 DNA follows: TGTGCCAGCAGCCGAAGGACAGGCACACAGCCCCAGCATTTT.

The chain links TRBV18 to TRBJ2-7, with 9 nucleotides matching TRBD1. The ends lost 3 bases at V and 2 bases at J; junction bases unmatched: 11. CDR3 size: 17 residues. Looked up from germline, CDR1 is KGHSH and CDR2 is LQKENI. In nucleotides, the CDR3 is TGTGCCAGCTCACCTTCCGGGACAGGGCCCGTAGCCTACGAGCAGTACTTC. Translating gives CASSPSGTGPVAYEQYF.